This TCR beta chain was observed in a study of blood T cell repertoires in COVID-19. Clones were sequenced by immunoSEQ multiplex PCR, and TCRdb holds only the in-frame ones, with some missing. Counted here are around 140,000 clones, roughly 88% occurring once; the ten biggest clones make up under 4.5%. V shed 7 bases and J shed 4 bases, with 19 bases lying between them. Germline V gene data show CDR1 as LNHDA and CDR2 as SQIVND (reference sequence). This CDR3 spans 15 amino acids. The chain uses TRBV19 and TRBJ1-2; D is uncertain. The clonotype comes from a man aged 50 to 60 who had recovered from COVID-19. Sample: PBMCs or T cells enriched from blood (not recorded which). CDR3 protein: CASTNSDLAVYGYTF. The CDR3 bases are TGTGCCAGTACCAATTCGGATCTAGCGGTCTATGGCTACACCTTC.